This entry lists 15 T cell receptor beta chains sequenced from one sample in a study of OX40 agonist ivuxolimab in advanced cancers. Assay used: immunoSEQ multiplex PCR; TCRdb lists only in-frame clones, some missing. This repertoire shows tens of thousands of clones, roughly nine tenths found once; its top ten account for around 1.1%. The sequenced sample was CD4+ or CD8+ T cells sorted from blood, obtained in a trial of the OX40 agonist ivuxolimab. Receptors were obtained from an adult with an advanced solid tumor such as melanoma, head and neck, liver or kidney cancer.

This clone turned up a few times. This sequence joins TRBV18 and TRBJ2-2; 8 nucleotides agree with TRBD1. The V segment lost 0 bases and the J segment 5 bases; nucleotides outside the gene matches: 5. The CDR3 totals 16 residues. Germline V lookup: CDR1 KGHSH, CDR2 LQKENI. The CDR3 reads CASSPPARGLTGELFF. CDR3 bases: TGTGCCAGCTCACCACCGGCCAGGGGGCTTACCGGGGAGCTGTTTTTT.

This clone was seen a handful of times. The V and J genes are TRBV7-2 and TRBJ2-5; D may match TRBD1 or TRBD2 (7 bases each). Germline loops: CDR1 SGHTA, CDR2 FQGNSA. V lost 5 bases, J lost 5 bases, and 18 bases lay in between. This CDR3 spans 15 amino acids. Here the CDR3 reads CASSPQGGRGETQYF. CDR3 DNA sequence: TGTGCCAGCAGCCCCCAGGGGGGGCGCGGGGAGACCCAGTACTTC.

This clone has more than one count but fewer than ten. This rearrangement joins TRBV6-6 to TRBJ2-5; D tentatively reads TRBD1 or TRBD2 (5 bases each). Germline CDR1 reads MNHNY; CDR2 reads SVGAGI (reference sequence). V was shortened by 2 bases and J by 0 bases, with 10 bases between the two germline ends. The CDR3 is 15 residues long. This chain's CDR3 is CASSYRDPYQETQYF. The CDR3 coding sequence is TGTGCCAGCAGTTACAGGGACCCGTACCAAGAGACCCAGTACTTC.

With regard to this clone: Other DNA variants within this sample encode the same CDR3. The CDR3 DNA reads TGTGCCAGCAGCCGGGTCGGCGGCACAGATACGCAGTATTTT. It specifies CASSRVGGTDTQYF. The chain has TRBV7-2 and TRBJ2-3, with D hard to call. This CDR3 is built from 14 residues. With 5 bases removed from V and 1 base from J, the gap between germline ends came to 10 bases. The germline V gene has CDR1 SGHTA and CDR2 FQGNSA.

The chain combines TRBV6-1 with TRBJ1-5; D remains ambiguous. The germline V gene has CDR1 MNHNS and CDR2 SASEGT. The CDR3 extends over 16 amino acids. Trimming pared 1 base from V and 6 bases from J, leaving 16 bases between. CDR3 amino acids: CASSEDLAEVGQPQHF. In nucleotides, the CDR3 is TGTGCCAGCAGTGAAGACCTTGCAGAGGTCGGTCAGCCCCAGCATTTT.

This clone was observed a single time. This specimen includes other DNA sequences encoding the same CDR3. The J gene is TRBJ2-7, the V gene TRBV5-1; D possibly uses TRBD1 or TRBD2 (6 bases each). Trimming cost V 1 base and J 7 bases, with 12 bases left between them. The CDR3 has 13 residues. The germline V gene encodes CDR1 SGHRS and CDR2 YFSETQ. The CDR3 region is CASSLTGAGEQYF. In DNA, the CDR3 is TGCGCCAGCAGCTTGACGGGGGCAGGAGAGCAGTACTTC.

This chain links TRBV7-9 with TRBJ2-2; D gene uncertain. The CDR3 runs 13 residues. Trimming left V 5 bases short and J 6 bases short, with 10 bases between. Germline V gene data show CDR1 as SEHNR and CDR2 as FQNEAQ (reference sequence). CDR3 loop: CASSKQVPGELFF. DNA of the CDR3: TGTGCCAGCAGCAAACAAGTCCCCGGGGAGCTGTTTTTT. Using reference TRBV7-9 and TRBJ2-2 for the parts outside the CDR3, the full variable domain is DTGVSQNPRHKITKRGQNVTFRCDPISEHNRLYWYRQTLGQGPEFLTYFQNEAQLEKSRLLSDRFSAERPKGSFSTLEIQRTEQGDSAMYLCASSKQVPGELFFGEGSRLTVL.

The gene calls are TRBV7-9 and TRBJ2-7, with D hard to call. Germline-derived CDR1 and CDR2 are SEHNR and FQNEAQ (reference sequence). The V end was cut by 1 base, the J end by 1 base, with 11 bases between. The CDR3 loop spans 15 amino acids. The CDR3 region is CASSLGPQESYEQYF. CDR3 in DNA: TGTGCCAGCAGCTTAGGCCCGCAGGAGTCCTACGAGCAGTACTTC.

V and J are TRBV7-8 and TRBJ1-2; 8 positions match TRBD1. J lost 7 bases, V lost 5 bases, and 12 bases had no gene match. Germline CDR1 and CDR2: SGHVS and FQNEAQ. The CDR3 extends over 15 amino acids. The CDR3 here is CASSADGQGATGYTF. The CDR3, as DNA: TGTGCCAGCAGCGCGGACGGACAGGGAGCTACTGGCTACACCTTC.

This clone was seen just once. The chain recombines TRBV10-3 with TRBJ2-1; 7 nucleotides align to TRBD2. CDR1 ENHRY and CDR2 SYGVKD come from the germline V gene. The CDR3 is made up of 17 amino acids. Germline trimming cut 0 bases from V and 0 bases from J; bases unmatched to any gene: 5. The CDR3 sequence is CAISESEAGTSYNEQFF. CDR3 coding DNA: TGTGCCATCAGTGAGTCGGAAGCGGGGACCTCCTACAATGAGCAGTTCTTC.

This chain joins TRBV6-6 and TRBJ2-6; no clear D. The CDR3 consists of 16 residues. Trimming pared 4 bases from V and 0 bases from J, leaving 10 bases between. Looked up from germline, CDR1 is MNHNY and CDR2 is SVGAGI (reference sequence). The CDR3 DNA follows: TGTGCCAGCAGTTTGGGCAGAACCTCTGGGGCCAACGTCCTGACTTTC. Protein: CASSLGRTSGANVLTF.

This clone was detected only a few times. J is TRBJ2-1 and V is TRBV7-9; D is uncertain. V was clipped by 7 bases and J by 1 base, with 14 bases between them. Germline CDR1 SEHNR, CDR2 FQNEAQ (reference sequence). The CDR3 consists of 15 residues. The chain's CDR3 is CASTIPVRSYNEQFF. In DNA, the CDR3 is TGTGCCAGCACCATTCCCGTGCGGTCCTACAATGAGCAGTTCTTC.

J is TRBJ2-5 and V is TRBV2; 15 nucleotides match TRBD2. CDR1 and CDR2 (germline): SNHLY, FYNNEI. CDR3 length equals 15 residues. Germline trimming cut 6 bases from V and 7 bases from J; bases unmatched to any gene: 6. The CDR3 DNA follows: TGTGCCAGCAGCAGGACTAGCGGGGGGGCGGGGACCCAGTACTTC. Translation gives CASSRTSGGAGTQYF.

The rearrangement links TRBV7-9 to TRBJ1-2; D not certain. V was clipped by 10 bases and J by 8 bases, with 20 bases between them. Germline CDR1 reads SEHNR; CDR2 reads FQNEAQ (reference sequence). The CDR3 consists of 13 residues. The CDR3 sequence is CATQRSPLWGYTF. The CDR3, as DNA: TGTGCCACCCAGAGGTCGCCCCTATGGGGCTACACCTTC.

The J gene is TRBJ1-1, the V gene TRBV10-3; maybe TRBD1 (5 bases). This CDR3 has 13 residues. In germline, CDR1 is ENHRY, CDR2 SYGVKD. V dropped 3 bases and J dropped 7 bases, with 12 bases sitting between them. The chain's CDR3 is CAISDRNGGEAFF. In nucleotides, the CDR3 is TGTGCCATCAGTGATAGGAATGGGGGTGAAGCTTTCTTT.